This TCR beta chain was captured by sequencing in a study of cytomegalovirus exposure and HLA in healthy donors. 60 Vbeta and 13 Jbeta primers were used in PCR. TCRdb keeps only in-frame clones here, not all; method: immunoSEQ multiplex PCR. The repertoire holds roughly 290,000 clones, with about 80% as singletons. Notes on the study in general: Altogether, around 160 TCR beta chains were recorded as cytomegalovirus-associated. There were a few CMV-associated chains whose specificity for CMV antigens was confirmed in vitro.

Germline V lookup: CDR1 SGDLS, CDR2 YYNGEE. The germline V and J ends were trimmed by 0 bases and 12 bases, with 16 bases remaining between them. The length of the CDR3 is 13 residues. A word on this clone: The antigen remains undetermined.

The TCR was taken from a girl aged 2-10 years in good health and CMV-seronegative. This chain uses TRBV9 with TRBJ2-7; D perhaps matches TRBD1 (6 bases). The sample comprised PBMCs. In DNA, the CDR3 is TGTGCCAGCAGCGTAGCTAGTCTGGGACATTTGTACTTC. Its translation: CASSVASLGHLYF.